Described below is a single T cell receptor (beta chain) sequence and its context. Its antigen is not known. The CDR3 spans 13 residues. Germline-derived CDR1 and CDR2 are MNHEY and SMNVEV (reference sequence). V lost 5 bases to trimming and J lost 4 bases, with 9 bases between them. One entry per CDR3 protein results from TCRdb running MiXCR on the reads. The sample lists roughly 860,000 distinct CDR3 sequences, 30% to 35% occurring once. The data derive from a study of T cell repertoires in cytomegalovirus infection. Study as a whole: Recently identified HLA-C-restricted CMV epitopes were among the peptides used.

The sequence was collected from a human donor in good health (CMV status not recorded). Some clones in this sample may be carry-over from other donors' samples. The material was cultured CD8+ T cells from PBMCs, obtained from culture after CMV antigen stimulation. The chain links TRBV27 to TRBJ1-5; D remains ambiguous. CDR3 loop: CASSKKWNQPQHF. The CDR3 DNA reads TGTGCCAGCAGTAAGAAGTGGAATCAGCCCCAGCATTTT.